This section outlines one T cell receptor beta chain sequence together with its context. It has no known antigen specificity. The sample holds no much larger clone one base away, and base qualities are not on file. The sample belongs to a study of T cell responses to AZD1222 COVID-19 vaccine (dated by TCRdb to about 2021). Regarding the study in general: A total of about 230 trial participants underwent TCR sequencing, of whom 207 received two doses of AZD1222 and around 25 received two doses of the MenACWY control vaccine. Trial participants were enrolled by age into 18-55, 56-69 and 70-plus year subgroups, with roughly 150, 30 and 60 TCR-sequenced participants respectively.

The time point label for this specimen denotes: about 28 days (+/-7) after the second vaccine dose. AZD1222 recipients whose second dose came at about 4 weeks and those whose second dose came at about 12 weeks were combined into one group, since spike-specific TCR depth and breadth did not differ between the two schedules. The vaccinee samples were drawn from two UK trials, COV001 and COV002, one of which was a single-blind randomized controlled phase 2/3 trial testing AZD1222 (ChAdOx1 nCoV-19) in healthy adults. Trial participant PBMC samples were collected at day 0 and day 28 after the second dose for TCRbeta chain sequencing. The CDR3 regions of human TCRbeta chains were analyzed by immunosequencing. As for how the authors treated the data: TCRs in the repertoires were compared against a reference library of SARS-CoV-2-specific TCRs that had been generated with the MIRA antigen-specificity platform. Breadth was defined as the fraction of unique TCRs that were SARS-CoV-2-associated. Depth was defined as the fraction of total T cells that were SARS-CoV-2-associated. Using the MIRA data, each spike-specific TCR was assigned both to the spike region to which the TCR was reactive and to a CD4 or CD8 class. Log10-transformed breadth and depth values were compared by one-way ANOVA with Sidak's multiple comparisons tests. Entries here come from immuneACCESS through TCRdb and include only in-frame sequences with V and J called. Some clones fail to appear in such tables; in the studies checked, an unresolved V gene covers under half of the shortfall, and the cause of the remainder is unknown. Clone size and V and J calls were adopted from that table, with D and trimming inferred from the DNA. Present in this sample are 110,000 or so clones, more than 70% of which were seen just once. The ten most abundant clones make up about 6.5% of the sample.

The paper as a whole reports these results and caveats: Conclusions about previously exposed vaccinees are limited because only six or seven AZD1222 recipients were SARS-CoV-2 seropositive at baseline. Participants were mostly white British, with more females than males. The authors suggested clonal diversity may have been underestimated. Because no day 14 peak-response samples were available, the repertoires could be characterized only after the peak T cell response. After two AZD1222 doses, both the breadth and the depth of spike-specific TCRs were significantly higher than at day 0 and than in MenACWY recipients. Vaccine-associated CD4 TCRs spanned the whole spike protein, with dominant responses in regions 160-218 and 743-854. Nearly half of unique spike-specific TCRs reportedly recognized epitopes outside regions mutated in the B.1.351 and B.1.1.7 variants. In the small 56-69-year group, the increase in depth fell short of significance, most likely because of low power.

Measured from the cysteine to the phenylalanine, the CDR3 is 12 residues long. Only the CDR3 DNA is retained, 36 bases long and in frame from the first base. The germline V gene encodes CDR1 SNHLY and CDR2 FYNNEI. The germline V end is reduced by 8 bases and the J end by 4 bases; junction bases left unmatched: 1. The TCR originated in an adult who received the AZD1222 COVID-19 vaccine. This chain joins TRBV2 to TRBJ1-5; TRBD1 lines up with 8 middle nucleotides. This specimen consisted of peripheral blood, obtained 28 days after the second AZD1222 dose. The nucleotides are TGTGCCAGCCAGGGGGCAAATCAGCCCCAGCATTTT. The encoded protein is CASQGANQPQHF.